This section outlines one T cell receptor beta chain sequence together with its context. Its antigen has not been determined. It has no much larger one-base neighbor in the sample; base qualities were not kept. This record comes from a study of chemoradiotherapy in HPV16-positive cancers (dated by TCRdb to between 2021 and 2024). At the level of the whole study: Candidate HPV-specific T-cell clones and common TCR motifs were defined by functional T-cell assays performed on cells from two HPV16-positive patients. Next, the candidate HPV-specific TCRs and motifs were followed in TCR repertoires from fewer than 100 patients with HPV-related cancers. The study asked whether T-cell immunity to the HPV oncoproteins E6 and E7 changes during chemoradiotherapy and whether this immunity affects survival.

Libraries came from the immunoSEQ multiplex PCR assay. What TCRdb holds here is the immuneACCESS table cut down to in-frame rearrangements. Part of the clones is not present; checked against another copy, under half of the missing clones reflect an unresolved V gene, and the others are unexplained. In this sample the table shows about 53,000 clones, 90% of which occur a single time. The top ten clonotypes cover less than 3.5% of the sample. Paper-wide results and their limitations: In HPV16-positive patients, expansion of HPV-responsive T cells during chemoradiotherapy was found to be associated with improved recurrence-free survival. Expansion of candidate HPV-specific clones and E7-related TCR motifs was observed in the tumor microenvironment during treatment, whereas no such expansion was observed for non-HPV-specific T cells. The functional definition of HPV-specific T cells was derived from only two HPV16-positive patients, and the survival association was reported for HPV16-positive patients.

From cysteine to phenylalanine, the CDR3 is 14 amino acids long. Just the 42-base CDR3 DNA is kept, in frame starting at base 1. Repertoires were sampled repeatedly over the course of chemoradiotherapy, so clonal expansion could be followed in the tumor microenvironment. The chain is made from TRBV7-5 and TRBJ2-7; the D call in the table, TRBD2, was not verified against the DNA. TRBV7-5 is a recognized pseudogene. The starting material was blood, obtained from a patient who underwent chemoradiotherapy. The source is a human donor with HPV-associated anogenital cancer. CDR3 protein: CARSLVQRGGGQYF. The nucleotides are TGTGCCAGAAGCTTAGTTCAGCGCGGGGGCGGGCAGTACTTC.